This paragraph covers one TCR beta chain sequence. The read ends 3 residues early relative to the CDR3; the germline J gene fills the gap. The data were taken from a study of Tregs in tolerant kidney transplant recipients. Study as a whole: Mixed chimerism was transient after nonmyeloablative marrow transplants from related graft donors.

CDR1 is SGHVS and CDR2 is FNYEAQ in the germline V gene. The CDR3 runs 15 residues. V was pared by 0 bases and J by 5 bases, with 13 bases between. Unstimulated regulatory T cells (CD4+CD25+CD127-), CD4+CD25- non-regulatory cells, CD4 and CD8 cells were FACS-sorted from thawed PBMCs. Libraries were prepared by immunoSEQ multiplex PCR; TCRdb keeps only in-frame clonotypes and omits some of them. Across more than 45,000 clones, the top ten clones capture around 0.88% of the sample. The chain links TRBV7-6 to TRBJ2-5; maybe TRBD1 (8 bases). Sequencing used CD4+ T cells from blood, obtained before the transplant. The sequence was collected from a human donor who received a combined kidney and bone marrow transplant. CDR3 protein: CASSLADREGETQYF. The CDR3 DNA, read in part, is TGTGCCAGCAGCTTAGCGGACAGGGAGGGGGAGACC.